Presented here are 3 T cell receptor beta chains from one specimen sequenced in a study of shared clonotypes between healthy human individuals. Assay used: immunoSEQ multiplex PCR; TCRdb lists only in-frame clones, some missing. The table lists about 680,000 clones, roughly 70% of them singletons. The sequenced sample consisted of memory CD4+ T cells sorted from blood. Sample subset: CD45RA-negative fraction. Receptors were obtained from a woman aged 25 to 39 in good health.

With regard to this clone: Other DNA sequences in this specimen translate into the identical CDR3. The chain uses TRBV11-3 and TRBJ2-1; either TRBD1 or TRBD2 may fit D (6 bases each). Trimming pared 1 base from V and 12 bases from J, leaving 10 bases between. CDR1 is SGHNT and CDR2 is YENEEA in the germline V gene. The CDR3 consists of 12 residues. The DNA of the CDR3 is TGTGCCAGCAGCTTAGTGGGGGGCCTGCAGTTCTTC. Its protein is CASSLVGGLQFF.

This clone was detected only a few times. CDR3 in amino acids: CASSPGTGNYGYTF. The CDR3 DNA is TGTGCCAGCAGCCCAGGGACAGGCAACTATGGCTACACCTTC. This chain uses TRBV2 with TRBJ1-2; 8 bases align to TRBD1. The trim removed 6 bases at V and 2 bases at J, leaving 5 bases unmatched. This CDR3 is built from 14 residues. The germline V gene has CDR1 SNHLY and CDR2 FYNNEI.

In this sample, this clone turned up once. The rearrangement uses TRBV28 and TRBJ2-6; no clear D. There are 15 residues in the CDR3. Per the germline V gene, CDR1 is MDHEN and CDR2 is SYDVKM. Trimming removed 5 bases at V and 0 bases at J, with 8 bases between. Here the CDR3 DNA reads TGTGCCAGCAGTGTCGACAACTCTGGGGCCAACGTCCTGACTTTC. Residues: CASSVDNSGANVLTF.